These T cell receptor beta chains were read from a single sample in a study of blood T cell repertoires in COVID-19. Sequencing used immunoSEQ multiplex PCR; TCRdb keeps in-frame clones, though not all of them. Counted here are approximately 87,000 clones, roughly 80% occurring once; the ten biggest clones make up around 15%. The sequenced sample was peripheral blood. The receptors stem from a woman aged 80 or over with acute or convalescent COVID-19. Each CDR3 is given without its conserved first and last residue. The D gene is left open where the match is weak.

cdr3_aa: ASSEVTGGWTEAF
d_call: TRBD1
v_call: TRBV6-1
j_call: TRBJ1-1

cdr3_aa: ASQRQASSPLH
d_call: .
v_call: TRBV10-1
j_call: TRBJ1-6

cdr3_aa: ASSNVASGGNNEQF
d_call: TRBD2
v_call: TRBV7-8
j_call: TRBJ2-1

cdr3_aa: ASSLGELDQPQH
d_call: .
v_call: TRBV28
j_call: TRBJ1-5

cdr3_aa: ASRGYSGREKLF
d_call: .
v_call: TRBV6-5
j_call: TRBJ1-4

cdr3_aa: ASSRVDSGNTIY
d_call: .
v_call: TRBV7-9
j_call: TRBJ1-3

cdr3_aa: ARSSVRTLAF
d_call: .
v_call: TRBV7-5
j_call: TRBJ1-1

cdr3_aa: ASSLAGWGGDLYEQY
d_call: .
v_call: TRBV7-9
j_call: TRBJ2-7

cdr3_aa: ASSLTMGGADSGNTIY
d_call: .
v_call: TRBV27
j_call: TRBJ1-3

cdr3_aa: ASSQAGGGNQPQH
d_call: .
v_call: TRBV14
j_call: TRBJ1-5

cdr3_aa: ASSQNRGLQNT
d_call: TRBD1
v_call: TRBV11-2
j_call: TRBJ1-2

cdr3_aa: ATSDGQTLIYEQY
d_call: .
v_call: TRBV24-1
j_call: TRBJ2-7

cdr3_aa: ASSYLTVGQTEAF
d_call: .
v_call: TRBV5-6
j_call: TRBJ1-1

cdr3_aa: ASSLGISYEQY
d_call: .
v_call: TRBV7-9
j_call: TRBJ2-7

cdr3_aa: ASSVGQGWTDTQY
d_call: .
v_call: TRBV9
j_call: TRBJ2-3

cdr3_aa: ASSIQGWSEQY
d_call: .
v_call: TRBV12-3/TRBV12-4
j_call: TRBJ2-7

cdr3_aa: ATSRGQGGRNYGYT
d_call: TRBD1
v_call: TRBV15
j_call: TRBJ1-2

cdr3_aa: ASSGGRLNQPQH
d_call: .
v_call: TRBV6-5
j_call: TRBJ1-5

cdr3_aa: SAGGSTNEKLF
d_call: .
v_call: TRBV29-1
j_call: TRBJ1-4

cdr3_aa: ASSPETSTDTQY
d_call: .
v_call: TRBV9
j_call: TRBJ2-3

cdr3_aa: ASGSDSYGLF
d_call: .
v_call: TRBV12-5
j_call: TRBJ1-4

cdr3_aa: ASSLGTGFGYT
d_call: TRBD1
v_call: TRBV7-9
j_call: TRBJ1-2

cdr3_aa: ASSQGDRGGGYT
d_call: TRBD1
v_call: TRBV4-1
j_call: TRBJ1-2

cdr3_aa: ASSQGQGAGDGGAF
d_call: TRBD1
v_call: TRBV4-1
j_call: TRBJ1-1

cdr3_aa: ASSLRDRAYEQY
d_call: TRBD1
v_call: TRBV7-8
j_call: TRBJ2-7

cdr3_aa: ASSLSGGGFGEQF
d_call: TRBD2
v_call: TRBV3-1/TRBV3-2
j_call: TRBJ2-1

cdr3_aa: ASSQDGRYNSPLH
d_call: .
v_call: TRBV4-3
j_call: TRBJ1-6

cdr3_aa: ASSPTDRMGETQY
d_call: TRBD1
v_call: TRBV18
j_call: TRBJ2-5

cdr3_aa: AISDSGQGRSGYT
d_call: TRBD1
v_call: TRBV10-3
j_call: TRBJ1-2

cdr3_aa: ASSQGQNQETQY
d_call: .
v_call: TRBV11-3
j_call: TRBJ2-5

cdr3_aa: ASREPRTSGYEQY
d_call: .
v_call: TRBV5-1
j_call: TRBJ2-7

cdr3_aa: ASSPQVGMGEKLF
d_call: .
v_call: TRBV6-4
j_call: TRBJ1-4

cdr3_aa: ASSSKTSGGPQY
d_call: TRBD2
v_call: TRBV9
j_call: TRBJ2-5

cdr3_aa: ASSWGGASSAGELF
d_call: .
v_call: TRBV5-4
j_call: TRBJ2-2

cdr3_aa: ASVLAGKGEQF
d_call: TRBD2
v_call: TRBV6-5
j_call: TRBJ2-1

cdr3_aa: ASRVQPSTDTQY
d_call: .
v_call: TRBV6-5
j_call: TRBJ2-3

cdr3_aa: ASSEPSPGSHGELF
d_call: .
v_call: TRBV25-1
j_call: TRBJ2-2

cdr3_aa: AWNKNRGFTEAF
d_call: TRBD1
v_call: TRBV30
j_call: TRBJ1-1

cdr3_aa: ASSQEFEGTGPAYEQY
d_call: TRBD1
v_call: TRBV4-3
j_call: TRBJ2-7

cdr3_aa: ASSGLAGSQETQY
d_call: TRBD2
v_call: TRBV6-2/TRBV6-3
j_call: TRBJ2-5

cdr3_aa: ASSLGQGIYGYT
d_call: TRBD1
v_call: TRBV3-1/TRBV3-2
j_call: TRBJ1-2

cdr3_aa: ASSLASGGTTDTQY
d_call: TRBD2
v_call: TRBV7-7
j_call: TRBJ2-3

cdr3_aa: ATSDLMPGTYNEQF
d_call: .
v_call: TRBV24-1
j_call: TRBJ2-1